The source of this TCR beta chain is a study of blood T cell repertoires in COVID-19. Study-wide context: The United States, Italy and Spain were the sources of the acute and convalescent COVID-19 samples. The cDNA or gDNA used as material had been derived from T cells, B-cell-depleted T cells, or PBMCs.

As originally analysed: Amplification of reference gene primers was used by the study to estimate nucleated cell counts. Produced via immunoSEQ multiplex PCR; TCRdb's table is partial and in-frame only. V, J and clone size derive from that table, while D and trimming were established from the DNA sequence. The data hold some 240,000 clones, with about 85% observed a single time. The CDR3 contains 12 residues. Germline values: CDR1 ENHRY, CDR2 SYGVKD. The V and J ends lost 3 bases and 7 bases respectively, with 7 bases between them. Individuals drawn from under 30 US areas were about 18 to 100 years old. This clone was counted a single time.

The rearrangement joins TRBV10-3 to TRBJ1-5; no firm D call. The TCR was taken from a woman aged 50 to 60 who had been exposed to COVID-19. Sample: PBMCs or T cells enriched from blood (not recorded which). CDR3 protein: CAISEPLQPQHF. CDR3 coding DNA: TGTGCCATCAGTGAACCTCTACAGCCCCAGCATTTT.